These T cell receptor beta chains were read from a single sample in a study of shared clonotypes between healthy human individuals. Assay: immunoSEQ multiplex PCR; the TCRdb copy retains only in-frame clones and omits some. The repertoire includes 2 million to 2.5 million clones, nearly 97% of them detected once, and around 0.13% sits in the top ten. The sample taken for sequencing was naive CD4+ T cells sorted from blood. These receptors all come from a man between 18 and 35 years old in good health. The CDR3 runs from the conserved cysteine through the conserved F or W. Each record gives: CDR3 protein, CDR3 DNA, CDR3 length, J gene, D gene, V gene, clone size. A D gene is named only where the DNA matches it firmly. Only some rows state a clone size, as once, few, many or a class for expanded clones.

CDR3aa: CASRPTGTYGYTF; CDR3nt: TGTGCCAGCAGACCGACAGGGACCTATGGCTACACCTTC; len: 13; j_gene: TRBJ1-2; d_gene: TRBD1; v_gene: TRBV27; abundance: NA
CDR3aa: CACAPGGTNEKLFF; CDR3nt: TGTGCCTGTGCGCCAGGGGGCACTAATGAAAAACTGTTTTTT; len: 14; j_gene: TRBJ1-4; d_gene: TRBD1; v_gene: TRBV30; abundance: NA
CDR3aa: CASTSTQGWGSGANVLTF; CDR3nt: TGTGCCAGCACCTCGACACAGGGTTGGGGGTCTGGGGCCAACGTCCTGACTTTC; len: 18; j_gene: TRBJ2-6; d_gene: NA; v_gene: TRBV5-6; abundance: NA
CDR3aa: CASKGGSNSPLHF; CDR3nt: TGTGCCAGCAAAGGGGGGTCTAATTCACCCCTCCACTTT; len: 13; j_gene: TRBJ1-6; d_gene: NA; v_gene: TRBV5-4; abundance: NA
CDR3aa: CASSLDEGRGRGYTF; CDR3nt: TGTGCCAGCAGCTTAGATGAGGGAAGGGGGCGTGGCTACACCTTC; len: 15; j_gene: TRBJ1-2; d_gene: TRBD1; v_gene: TRBV7-9; abundance: NA
CDR3aa: CASRAGVPYGYTF; CDR3nt: TGTGCCAGCAGAGCGGGGGTTCCCTATGGCTACACCTTC; len: 13; j_gene: TRBJ1-2; d_gene: NA; v_gene: TRBV28; abundance: NA
CDR3aa: CASSLDTGTTSYEQYF; CDR3nt: TGTGCCAGCAGCTTAGACACCGGGACGACATCCTACGAGCAGTACTTC; len: 16; j_gene: TRBJ2-7; d_gene: NA; v_gene: TRBV7-9; abundance: NA
CDR3aa: CASSVAGGPRDTQYF; CDR3nt: TGCGCCAGCAGTGTAGCGGGAGGGCCAAGAGATACGCAGTATTTT; len: 15; j_gene: TRBJ2-3; d_gene: TRBD2; v_gene: TRBV10-2; abundance: NA
CDR3aa: CASSWETGGREQFF; CDR3nt: TGTGCCAGCAGCTGGGAGACAGGGGGCCGGGAGCAGTTCTTC; len: 14; j_gene: TRBJ2-1; d_gene: TRBD1; v_gene: TRBV5-4; abundance: once
CDR3aa: CASSPVQVEETQYF; CDR3nt: TGCGCCAGCAGCCCCGTTCAGGTTGAAGAGACCCAGTACTTC; len: 14; j_gene: TRBJ2-5; d_gene: NA; v_gene: TRBV4-1; abundance: NA
CDR3aa: CASRGERNTEAFF; CDR3nt: TGTGCCAGCAGAGGCGAGCGGAACACTGAAGCTTTCTTT; len: 13; j_gene: TRBJ1-1; d_gene: NA; v_gene: TRBV5-4; abundance: NA
CDR3aa: CAVGGDNEQFF; CDR3nt: TGTGCCGTTGGGGGGGACAATGAGCAGTTCTTC; len: 11; j_gene: TRBJ2-1; d_gene: TRBD2; v_gene: TRBV7-9; abundance: once
CDR3aa: CASSSHGTGNEETQYF; CDR3nt: TGTGCCAGCAGCTCCCACGGGACGGGGAACGAGGAGACCCAGTACTTC; len: 16; j_gene: TRBJ2-5; d_gene: NA; v_gene: TRBV7-6; abundance: NA
CDR3aa: CASSPDRPNEQFF; CDR3nt: TGTGCCAGCAGCCCAGACAGGCCAAATGAGCAGTTCTTC; len: 13; j_gene: TRBJ2-1; d_gene: NA; v_gene: TRBV28; abundance: once
CDR3aa: CASSLEQLYGYTF; CDR3nt: TGTGCCAGCAGCTTGGAACAGCTTTATGGCTACACCTTC; len: 13; j_gene: TRBJ1-2; d_gene: NA; v_gene: TRBV5-4; abundance: NA
CDR3aa: CASSTRTSGIGTQYF; CDR3nt: TGTGCCAGCAGCACAAGGACTAGCGGGATTGGTACGCAGTATTTT; len: 15; j_gene: TRBJ2-3; d_gene: TRBD2; v_gene: TRBV5-6; abundance: NA
CDR3aa: CASSSLGRGVAGELFF; CDR3nt: TGTGCCAGCAGCTCCCTCGGGCGGGGGGTGGCCGGGGAGCTGTTTTTT; len: 16; j_gene: TRBJ2-2; d_gene: TRBD2; v_gene: TRBV7-6; abundance: NA
CDR3aa: CASSSSRPSVSDTQYF; CDR3nt: TGTGCCAGCAGCTCATCCCGCCCGTCGGTGAGCGATACGCAGTATTTT; len: 16; j_gene: TRBJ2-3; d_gene: NA; v_gene: TRBV9; abundance: NA
CDR3aa: CASSPPRAGGETQYF; CDR3nt: TGTGCCAGCTCACCACCCCGGGCAGGGGGTGAGACCCAGTACTTC; len: 15; j_gene: TRBJ2-5; d_gene: TRBD1; v_gene: TRBV18; abundance: NA
CDR3aa: CASRDPRQSQSQHF; CDR3nt: TGTGCCAGCAGGGACCCCAGACAGAGCCAGTCCCAGCATTTT; len: 14; j_gene: TRBJ1-5; d_gene: NA; v_gene: TRBV2; abundance: NA
CDR3aa: CASRGTGGGEQYF; CDR3nt: TGCGCCAGCAGGGGGACAGGGGGCGGCGAGCAGTACTTC; len: 13; j_gene: TRBJ2-7; d_gene: TRBD1; v_gene: TRBV5-1; abundance: NA
CDR3aa: CASSRTSGGGTDTQYF; CDR3nt: TGTGCCAGCAGCCGGACTAGCGGGGGGGGCACAGATACGCAGTATTTT; len: 16; j_gene: TRBJ2-3; d_gene: TRBD2; v_gene: TRBV5-4; abundance: NA
CDR3aa: CASSRMGQVSLMDGYTF; CDR3nt: TGTGCCAGCAGCCGCATGGGCCAGGTTTCCCTCATGGATGGCTACACCTTC; len: 17; j_gene: TRBJ1-2; d_gene: NA; v_gene: TRBV27; abundance: NA
CDR3aa: CASSEITLMNTEAFF; CDR3nt: TGTGCCAGCAGTGAGATCACCTTGATGAACACTGAAGCTTTCTTT; len: 15; j_gene: TRBJ1-1; d_gene: NA; v_gene: TRBV5-4; abundance: NA
CDR3aa: CASSLREGDEQFF; CDR3nt: TGTGCCAGCTCACTCCGGGAGGGCGATGAGCAGTTCTTC; len: 13; j_gene: TRBJ2-1; d_gene: TRBD2; v_gene: TRBV18; abundance: NA
CDR3aa: CASSRYVRTIDYGYTF; CDR3nt: TGTGCCAGCAGCCGCTACGTCCGGACAATTGACTATGGCTACACCTTC; len: 16; j_gene: TRBJ1-2; d_gene: NA; v_gene: TRBV7-9; abundance: NA
CDR3aa: CASTPGTYSNQPQHF; CDR3nt: TGTGCCAGTACTCCAGGGACATATAGCAATCAGCCCCAGCATTTT; len: 15; j_gene: TRBJ1-5; d_gene: NA; v_gene: TRBV19; abundance: NA
CDR3aa: CASSSPGAAYGYTF; CDR3nt: TGTGCCAGCAGTTCACCGGGGGCCGCCTATGGCTACACCTTC; len: 14; j_gene: TRBJ1-2; d_gene: NA; v_gene: TRBV28; abundance: once
CDR3aa: CSVEESYNEQFF; CDR3nt: TGCAGCGTTGAAGAATCCTACAATGAGCAGTTCTTC; len: 12; j_gene: TRBJ2-1; d_gene: NA; v_gene: TRBV29-1; abundance: NA
CDR3aa: CAISESGVKEGEKLFF; CDR3nt: TGTGCCATCAGTGAGTCGGGGGTAAAGGAAGGTGAAAAACTGTTTTTT; len: 16; j_gene: TRBJ1-4; d_gene: NA; v_gene: TRBV10-3; abundance: NA
CDR3aa: CASSQYRQGDYTF; CDR3nt: TGTGCCAGCAGCCAATACAGGCAGGGTGACTACACCTTC; len: 13; j_gene: TRBJ1-2; d_gene: NA; v_gene: TRBV14; abundance: NA